The clone carrying this T cell receptor beta chain has a count of ten or more. Next came a second PCR, run for about 7 to 12 cycles, which used a sample-barcoded 5' primer along with a J-beta primer mix. TCRdb re-derived calls from the 5' RACE reads in MiXCR, one entry per CDR3 protein. Of approximately 810,000 distinct CDR3 sequences listed, around 26% are singletons. These data are taken from a study of blood T cells in healthy people across ages. For the study at large: There was about one barcoded beta molecule captured by template switching per two T cells.

CDR3 length: 13 amino acids. V gave up 2 bases and J gave up 8 bases, with 11 bases separating them. The germline gives CDR1 SGHTS, CDR2 YDEGEE. This clonotype was sampled from a woman aged 80 or older in good health. Sequencing was performed on blood. The chain uses TRBV5-8 and TRBJ2-1; no reliable D call. The CDR3 sequence: CASSFSYLDEQFF. DNA for the CDR3: TGTGCCAGCAGCTTTTCTTACCTGGATGAGCAGTTCTTC.